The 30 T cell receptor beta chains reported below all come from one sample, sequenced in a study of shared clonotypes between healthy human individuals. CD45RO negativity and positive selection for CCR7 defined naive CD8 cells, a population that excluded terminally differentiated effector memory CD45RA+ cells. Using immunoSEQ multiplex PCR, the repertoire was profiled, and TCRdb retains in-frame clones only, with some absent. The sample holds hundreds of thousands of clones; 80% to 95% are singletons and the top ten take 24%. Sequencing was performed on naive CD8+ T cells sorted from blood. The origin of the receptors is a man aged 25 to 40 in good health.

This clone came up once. The CDR3, as DNA: TGTGCCAGCAGCTTAGAACCGAATAACAATGAGCAGTTCTTC. The encoded protein is CASSLEPNNNEQFF. The rearrangement uses TRBV11-2 and TRBJ2-1; D not resolved. CDR3 length: 14 amino acids. With 0 bases removed from V and 5 bases from J, the gap between germline ends came to 8 bases. Germline loops: CDR1 SGHAT, CDR2 FQNNGV.

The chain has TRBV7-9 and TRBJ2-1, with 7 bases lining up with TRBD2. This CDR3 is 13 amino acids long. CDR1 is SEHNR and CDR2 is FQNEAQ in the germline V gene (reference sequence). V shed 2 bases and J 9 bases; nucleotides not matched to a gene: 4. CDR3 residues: CASSLRTRSEQFF. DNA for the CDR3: TGTGCCAGCAGCTTACGGACTAGAAGTGAGCAGTTCTTC.

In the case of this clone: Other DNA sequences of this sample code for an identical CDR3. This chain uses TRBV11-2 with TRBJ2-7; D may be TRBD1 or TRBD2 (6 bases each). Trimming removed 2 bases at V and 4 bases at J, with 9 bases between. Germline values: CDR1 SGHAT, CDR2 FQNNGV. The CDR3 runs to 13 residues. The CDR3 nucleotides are TGTGCCAGCAGCTTACAAGGGGGGTACGAGCAGTACTTC. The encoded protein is CASSLQGGYEQYF.

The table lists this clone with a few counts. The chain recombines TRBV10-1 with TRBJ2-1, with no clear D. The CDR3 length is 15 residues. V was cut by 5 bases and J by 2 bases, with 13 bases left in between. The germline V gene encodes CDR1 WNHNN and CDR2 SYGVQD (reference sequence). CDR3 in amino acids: CASSKRYGAYNEQFF. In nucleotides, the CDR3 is TGCGCCAGCAGTAAGAGATATGGCGCCTACAATGAGCAGTTCTTC.

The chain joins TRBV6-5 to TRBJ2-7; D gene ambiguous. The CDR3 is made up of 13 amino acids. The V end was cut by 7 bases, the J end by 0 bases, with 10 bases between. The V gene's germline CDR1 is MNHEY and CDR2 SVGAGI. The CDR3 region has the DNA TGTGCCAGCAAGGTGGGAAGCTCCTACGAGCAGTACTTC. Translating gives CASKVGSSYEQYF.

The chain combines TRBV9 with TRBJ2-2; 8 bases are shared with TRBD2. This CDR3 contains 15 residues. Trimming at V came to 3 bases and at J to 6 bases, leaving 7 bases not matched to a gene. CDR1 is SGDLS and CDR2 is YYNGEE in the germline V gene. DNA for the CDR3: TGTGCCAGCAGCGCGGGACTAGTTCCCGCCGGGGAGCTGTTTTTT. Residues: CASSAGLVPAGELFF.

The CDR3 is CASSQDSVFGSEKLFF. The DNA for the CDR3 is TGCGCCAGCAGCCAAGATTCTGTTTTTGGCAGCGAAAAACTGTTTTTT. V usage is TRBV4-3 and J usage is TRBJ1-4; D ambiguous. The V gene's germline CDR1 is LGHNA and CDR2 YSLEER. CDR3 length: 16 amino acids. V dropped 0 bases and J dropped 8 bases, with 16 bases sitting between them.

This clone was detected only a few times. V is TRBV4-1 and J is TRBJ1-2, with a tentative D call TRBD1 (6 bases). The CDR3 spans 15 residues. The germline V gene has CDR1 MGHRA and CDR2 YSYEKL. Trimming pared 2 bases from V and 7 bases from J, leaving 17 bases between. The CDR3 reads CASSQSGGLAFGYTF. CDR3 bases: TGCGCCAGCAGCCAATCGGGGGGGCTAGCGTTTGGCTACACCTTC.

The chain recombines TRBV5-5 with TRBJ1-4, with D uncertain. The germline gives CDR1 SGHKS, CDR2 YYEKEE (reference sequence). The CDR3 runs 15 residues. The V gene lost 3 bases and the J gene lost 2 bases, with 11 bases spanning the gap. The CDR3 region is CASSSSGGTNEKLFF. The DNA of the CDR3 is TGTGCCAGCAGCTCCTCAGGCGGCACTAATGAAAAACTGTTTTTT.

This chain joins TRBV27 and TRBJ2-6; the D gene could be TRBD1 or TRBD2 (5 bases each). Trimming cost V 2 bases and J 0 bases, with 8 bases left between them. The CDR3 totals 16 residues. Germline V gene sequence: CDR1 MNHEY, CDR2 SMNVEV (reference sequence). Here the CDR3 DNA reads TGTGCCAGCAGTTTAGAGGGGATCTCTGGGGCCAACGTCCTGACTTTC. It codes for CASSLEGISGANVLTF. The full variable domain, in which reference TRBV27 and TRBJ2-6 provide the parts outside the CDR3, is EAQVTQNPRYLITVTGKKLTVTCSQNMNHEYMSWYRQDPGLGLRQIYYSMNVEVTDKGDVPEGYKVSRKEKRNFPLILESPSPNQTSLYFCASSLEGISGANVLTFGAGSRLTVL.

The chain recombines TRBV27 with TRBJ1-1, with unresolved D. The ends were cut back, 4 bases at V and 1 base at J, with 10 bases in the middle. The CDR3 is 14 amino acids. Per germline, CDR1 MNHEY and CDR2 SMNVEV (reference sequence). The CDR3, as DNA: TGTGCCAGCAGTTCGGGAGCATGGAACACTGAAGCTTTCTTT. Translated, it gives CASSSGAWNTEAFF.

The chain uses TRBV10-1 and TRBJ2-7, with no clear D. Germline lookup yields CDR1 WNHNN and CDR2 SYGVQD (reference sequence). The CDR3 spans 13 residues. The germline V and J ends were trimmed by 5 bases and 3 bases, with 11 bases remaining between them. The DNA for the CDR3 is TGCGCCAGCAGTCCTGGGCTAGTCTACGAGCAGTACTTC. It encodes CASSPGLVYEQYF.

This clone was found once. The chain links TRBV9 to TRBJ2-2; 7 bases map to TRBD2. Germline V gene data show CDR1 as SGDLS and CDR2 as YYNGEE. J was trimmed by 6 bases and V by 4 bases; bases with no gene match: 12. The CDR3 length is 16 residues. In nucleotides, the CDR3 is TGTGCCAGCAGCCCTCAAGGGCGGGAGCGATCCGGGGAGCTGTTTTTT. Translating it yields CASSPQGRERSGELFF. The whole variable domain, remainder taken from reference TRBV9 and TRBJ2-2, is DSGVTQTPKHLITATGQRVTLRCSPRSGDLSVYWYQQSLDQGLQFLIQYYNGEERAKGNILERFSAQQFPDLHSELNLSSLELGDSALYFCASSPQGRERSGELFFGEGSRLTVL.

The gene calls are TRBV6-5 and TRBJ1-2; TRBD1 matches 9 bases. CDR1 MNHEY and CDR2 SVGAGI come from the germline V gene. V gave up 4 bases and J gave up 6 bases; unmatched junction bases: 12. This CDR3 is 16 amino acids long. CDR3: CASSSYQDRGKDGYTF. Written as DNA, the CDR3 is TGTGCCAGCAGTTCCTACCAGGACAGGGGCAAAGATGGCTACACCTTC.

CDR3 residues: CASSLARRAIIQETQYF. CDR3 nucleotide sequence: TGTGCCAGCAGCTTAGCGAGAAGGGCGATCATCCAAGAGACCCAGTACTTC. The V and J genes are TRBV7-8 and TRBJ2-5; D is undetermined. Between the trimmed V and J ends, which lost 0 bases and 1 base, there was a span of 15 bases. Germline CDR1 and CDR2: SGHVS and FQNEAQ. The CDR3 is 17 amino acids.

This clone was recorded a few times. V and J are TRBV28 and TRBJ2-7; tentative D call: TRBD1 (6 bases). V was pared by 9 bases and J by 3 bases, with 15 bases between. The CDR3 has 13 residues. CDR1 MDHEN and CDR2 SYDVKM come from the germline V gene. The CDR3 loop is CASFGTRSYEQYF. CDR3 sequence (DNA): TGTGCCAGTTTCGGGACACGGAGCTACGAGCAGTACTTC.

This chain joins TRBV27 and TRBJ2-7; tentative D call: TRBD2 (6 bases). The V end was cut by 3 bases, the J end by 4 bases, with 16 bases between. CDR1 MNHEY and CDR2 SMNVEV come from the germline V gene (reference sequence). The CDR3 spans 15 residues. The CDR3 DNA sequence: TGTGCCAGCAGTTTCACTCCCGGGACTGGATACGAGCAGTACTTC. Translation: CASSFTPGTGYEQYF.

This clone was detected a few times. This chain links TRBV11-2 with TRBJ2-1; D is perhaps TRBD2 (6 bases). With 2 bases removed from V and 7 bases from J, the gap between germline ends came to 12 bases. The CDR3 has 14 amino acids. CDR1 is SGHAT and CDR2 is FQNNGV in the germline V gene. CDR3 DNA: TGTGCCAGCAGCTTATTAGCTGGGAGGAATGAGCAGTTCTTC. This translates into CASSLLAGRNEQFF.

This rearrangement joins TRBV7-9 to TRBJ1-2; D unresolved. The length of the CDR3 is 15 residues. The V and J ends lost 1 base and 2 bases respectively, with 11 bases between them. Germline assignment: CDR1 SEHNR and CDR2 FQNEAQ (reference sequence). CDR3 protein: CASSLVMDSNYGYTF. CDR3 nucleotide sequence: TGTGCCAGCAGCTTAGTTATGGACTCCAACTATGGCTACACCTTC. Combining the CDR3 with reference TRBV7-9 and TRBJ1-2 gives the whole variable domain DTGVSQNPRHKITKRGQNVTFRCDPISEHNRLYWYRQTLGQGPEFLTYFQNEAQLEKSRLLSDRFSAERPKGSFSTLEIQRTEQGDSAMYLCASSLVMDSNYGYTFGSGTRLTVV.

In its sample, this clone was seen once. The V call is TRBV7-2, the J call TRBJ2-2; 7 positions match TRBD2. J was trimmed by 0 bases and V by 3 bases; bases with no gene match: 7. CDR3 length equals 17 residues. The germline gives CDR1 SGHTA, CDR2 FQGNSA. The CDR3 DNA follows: TGTGCCAGCAGCTTCTCCCGGGAGGCTGCGAACACCGGGGAGCTGTTTTTT. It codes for CASSFSREAANTGELFF.

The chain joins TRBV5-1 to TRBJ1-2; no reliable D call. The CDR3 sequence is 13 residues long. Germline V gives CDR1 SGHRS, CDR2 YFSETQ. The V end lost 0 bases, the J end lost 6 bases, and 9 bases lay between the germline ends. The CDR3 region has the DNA TGCGCCAGCAGCTTGGTAGGTGAGGATGGCTACACCTTC. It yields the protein CASSLVGEDGYTF.

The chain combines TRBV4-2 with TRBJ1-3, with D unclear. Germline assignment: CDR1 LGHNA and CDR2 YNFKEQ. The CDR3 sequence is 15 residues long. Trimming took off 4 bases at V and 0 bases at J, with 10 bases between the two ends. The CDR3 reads CASSPTDRSGNTIYF. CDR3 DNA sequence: TGTGCCAGCAGCCCCACGGATCGCTCTGGAAACACCATATATTTT.

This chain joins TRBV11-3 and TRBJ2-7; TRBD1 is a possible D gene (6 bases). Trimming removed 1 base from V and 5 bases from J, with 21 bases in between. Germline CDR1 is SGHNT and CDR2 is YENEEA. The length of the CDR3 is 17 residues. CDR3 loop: CASSLVPPGVELNEQYF. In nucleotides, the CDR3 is TGTGCCAGCAGCTTAGTTCCCCCAGGGGTCGAGTTAAACGAGCAGTACTTC. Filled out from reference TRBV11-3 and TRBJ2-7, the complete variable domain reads EAGVVQSPRYKIIEKKQPVAFWCNPISGHNTLYWYLQNLGQGPELLIRYENEEAVDDSQLPKDRFSAERLKGVDSTLKIQPAELGDSAVYLCASSLVPPGVELNEQYFGPGTRLTVT.

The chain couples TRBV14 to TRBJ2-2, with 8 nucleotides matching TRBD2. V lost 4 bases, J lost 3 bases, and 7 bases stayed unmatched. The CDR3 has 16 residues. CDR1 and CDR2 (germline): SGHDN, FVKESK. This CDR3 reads CASSRREGGYTGELFF. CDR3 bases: TGTGCCAGCAGCCGCCGGGAGGGGGGCTACACCGGGGAGCTGTTTTTT. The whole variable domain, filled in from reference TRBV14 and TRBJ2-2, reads EAGVTQFPSHSVIEKGQTVTLRCDPISGHDNLYWYRRVMGKEIKFLLHFVKESKQDESGMPNNRFLAERTGGTYSTLKVQPAELEDSGVYFCASSRREGGYTGELFFGEGSRLTVL.

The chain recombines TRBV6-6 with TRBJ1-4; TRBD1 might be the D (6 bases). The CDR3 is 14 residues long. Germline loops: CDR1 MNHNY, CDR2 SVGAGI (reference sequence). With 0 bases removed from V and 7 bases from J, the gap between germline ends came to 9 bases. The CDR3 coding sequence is TGTGCCAGCAGTTACTCCACAGGGTTTGAAAAACTGTTTTTT. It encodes CASSYSTGFEKLFF.

CDR3 sequence: CASSEALGLDEQFF. In nucleotides, the CDR3 is TGTGCCAGCAGTGAAGCGCTTGGACTAGATGAGCAGTTCTTC. The chain recombines TRBV6-1 with TRBJ2-1; TRBD2 matches at 7 bases. Trimming took 0 bases from V and 8 from J; bases not matched to a gene: 4. Germline lookup yields CDR1 MNHNS and CDR2 SASEGT. The CDR3 is 14 amino acids.

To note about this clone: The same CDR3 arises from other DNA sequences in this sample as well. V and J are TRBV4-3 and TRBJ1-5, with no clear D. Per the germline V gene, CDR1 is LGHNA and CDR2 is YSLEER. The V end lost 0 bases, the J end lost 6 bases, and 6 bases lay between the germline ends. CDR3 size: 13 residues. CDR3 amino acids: CASSQDRGQPQHF. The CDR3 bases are TGCGCCAGCAGCCAAGATCGTGGTCAGCCCCAGCATTTT.

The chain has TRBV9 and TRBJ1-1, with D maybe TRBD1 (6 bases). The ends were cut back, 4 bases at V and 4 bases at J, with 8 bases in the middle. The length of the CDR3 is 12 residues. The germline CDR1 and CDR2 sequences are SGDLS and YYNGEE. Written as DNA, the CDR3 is TGTGCCAGCAGCCAAGGGGGCACTGAAGCTTTCTTT. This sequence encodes CASSQGGTEAFF.

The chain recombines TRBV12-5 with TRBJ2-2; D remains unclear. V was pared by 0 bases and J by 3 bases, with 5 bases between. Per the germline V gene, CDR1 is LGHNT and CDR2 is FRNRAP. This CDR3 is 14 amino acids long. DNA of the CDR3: TGTGCTAGTGGTTTGGTGGGTGACACCGGGGAGCTGTTTTTT. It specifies CASGLVGDTGELFF.

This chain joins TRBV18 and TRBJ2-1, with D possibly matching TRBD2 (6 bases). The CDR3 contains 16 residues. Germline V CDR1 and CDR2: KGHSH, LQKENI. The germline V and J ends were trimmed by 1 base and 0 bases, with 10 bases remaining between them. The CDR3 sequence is CASSPLIADSYNEQFF. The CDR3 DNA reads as TGTGCCAGCTCACCACTTATAGCGGACTCCTACAATGAGCAGTTCTTC. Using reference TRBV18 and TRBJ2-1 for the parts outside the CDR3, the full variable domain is NAGVMQNPRHLVRRRGQEARLRCSPMKGHSHVYWYRQLPEEGLKFMVYLQKENIIDESGMPKERFSAEFPKEGPSILRIQQVVRGDSAAYFCASSPLIADSYNEQFFGPGTRLTVL.